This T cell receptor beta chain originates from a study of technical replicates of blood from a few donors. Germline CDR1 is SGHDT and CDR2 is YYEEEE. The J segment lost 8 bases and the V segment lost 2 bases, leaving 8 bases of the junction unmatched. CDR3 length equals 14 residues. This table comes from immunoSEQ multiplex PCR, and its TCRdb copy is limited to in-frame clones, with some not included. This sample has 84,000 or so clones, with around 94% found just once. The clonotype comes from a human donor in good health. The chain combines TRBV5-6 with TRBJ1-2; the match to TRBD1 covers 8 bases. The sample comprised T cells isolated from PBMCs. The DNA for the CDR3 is TGTGCCAGCAGCTTCCATGACAGGGGCTCGGGCTACACCTTC. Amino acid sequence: CASSFHDRGSGYTF.